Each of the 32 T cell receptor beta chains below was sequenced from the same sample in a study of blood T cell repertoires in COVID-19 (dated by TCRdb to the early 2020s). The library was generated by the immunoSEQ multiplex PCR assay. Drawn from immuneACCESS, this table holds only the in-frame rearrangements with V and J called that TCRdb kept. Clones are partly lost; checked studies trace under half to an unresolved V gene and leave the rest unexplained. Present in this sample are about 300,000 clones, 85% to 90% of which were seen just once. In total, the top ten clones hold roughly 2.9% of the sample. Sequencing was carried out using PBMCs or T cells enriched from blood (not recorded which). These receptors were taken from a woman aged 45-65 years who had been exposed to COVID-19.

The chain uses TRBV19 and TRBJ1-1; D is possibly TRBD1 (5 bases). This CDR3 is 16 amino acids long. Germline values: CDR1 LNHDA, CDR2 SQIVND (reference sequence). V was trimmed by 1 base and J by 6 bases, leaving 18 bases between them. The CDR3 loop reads CASSIGGRQGSSEAFF. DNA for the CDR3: TGTGCCAGTAGTATAGGAGGTCGGCAGGGAAGTTCTGAAGCTTTCTTT.

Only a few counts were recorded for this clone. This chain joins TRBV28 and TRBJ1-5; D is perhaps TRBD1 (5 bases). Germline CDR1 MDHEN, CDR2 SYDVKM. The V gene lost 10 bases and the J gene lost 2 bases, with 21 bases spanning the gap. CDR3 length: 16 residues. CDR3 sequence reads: CATLNGAPGGNQPQHF. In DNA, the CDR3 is TGTGCCACTCTCAATGGGGCACCGGGTGGCAATCAGCCCCAGCATTTT.

Here the CDR3 reads CASSGTGSAMNTEAFF. DNA for the CDR3: TGTGCCAGCTCGGGGACAGGGAGTGCCATGAACACTGAAGCTTTCTTT. This chain links TRBV18 with TRBJ1-1, with TRBD1 matching 9 bases. Germline trimming cut 6 bases from V and 0 bases from J; bases unmatched to any gene: 8. This CDR3 comprises 16 residues. The germline CDR1 and CDR2 sequences are KGHSH and LQKENI.

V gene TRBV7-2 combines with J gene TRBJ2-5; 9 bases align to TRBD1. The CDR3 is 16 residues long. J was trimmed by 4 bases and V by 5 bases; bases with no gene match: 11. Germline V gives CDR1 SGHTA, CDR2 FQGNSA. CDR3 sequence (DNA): TGTGCCAGCAGCACTCGGACAGGGGTGGAGGGAGAGACCCAGTACTTC. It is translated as CASSTRTGVEGETQYF.

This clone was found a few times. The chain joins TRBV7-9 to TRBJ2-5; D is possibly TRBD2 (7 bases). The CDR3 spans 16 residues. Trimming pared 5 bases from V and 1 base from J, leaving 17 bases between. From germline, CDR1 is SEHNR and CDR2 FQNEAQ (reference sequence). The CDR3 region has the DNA TGTGCCAGCAGCGCCCGGCTAGGGGGGGCCCAAGAGACCCAGTACTTC. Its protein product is CASSARLGGAQETQYF.

CDR3 nucleotide sequence: TGTGCCAGCAGCCATTTGACAGGGGGTTCACCCCTCCACTTT. This translates into CASSHLTGGSPLHF. The chain couples TRBV3-1 (or the pseudogene TRBV3-2) to TRBJ1-6, with TRBD1 matching over 9 bases. Trimming took 3 bases from V and 9 from J; bases not matched to a gene: 3. The CDR3 has 14 amino acids. In germline, CDR1 is LGHDT, CDR2 YNNKEL (reference sequence).

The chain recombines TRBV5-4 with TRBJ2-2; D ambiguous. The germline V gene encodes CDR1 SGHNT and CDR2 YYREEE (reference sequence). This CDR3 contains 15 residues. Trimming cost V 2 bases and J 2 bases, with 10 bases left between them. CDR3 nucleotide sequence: TGTGCCAGCAGCTTTGGGCCGAGCAACACCGGGGAGCTGTTTTTT. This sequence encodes CASSFGPSNTGELFF.

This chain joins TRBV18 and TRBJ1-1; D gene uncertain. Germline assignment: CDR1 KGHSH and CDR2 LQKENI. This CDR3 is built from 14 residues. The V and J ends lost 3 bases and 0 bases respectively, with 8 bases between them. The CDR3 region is CASSPAQMNTEAFF. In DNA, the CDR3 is TGTGCCAGCTCACCTGCACAAATGAACACTGAAGCTTTCTTT.

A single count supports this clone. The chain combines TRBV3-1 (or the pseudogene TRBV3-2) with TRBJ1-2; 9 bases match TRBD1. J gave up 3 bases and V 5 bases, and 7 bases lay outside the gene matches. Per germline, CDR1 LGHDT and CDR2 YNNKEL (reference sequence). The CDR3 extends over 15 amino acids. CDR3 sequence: CASSAPGQGHYGYTF. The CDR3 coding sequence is TGTGCCAGCAGCGCCCCGGGACAGGGCCACTATGGCTACACCTTC.

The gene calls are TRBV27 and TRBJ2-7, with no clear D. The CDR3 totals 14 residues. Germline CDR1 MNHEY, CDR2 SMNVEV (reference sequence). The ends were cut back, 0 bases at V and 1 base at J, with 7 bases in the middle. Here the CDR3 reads CASSLSPQSYEQYF. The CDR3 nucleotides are TGTGCCAGCAGTTTATCCCCCCAATCCTACGAGCAGTACTTC.

The CDR3 region is CASSVGGYNEQFF. CDR3 nucleotides: TGTGCCAGCAGTGTGGGCGGGTACAATGAGCAGTTCTTC. The V gene is TRBV2, the J gene TRBJ2-1; a possible D gene is TRBD2 (5 bases). V was pared by 4 bases and J by 4 bases, with 8 bases between. The CDR3 loop spans 13 amino acids. The germline V gene has CDR1 SNHLY and CDR2 FYNNEI.

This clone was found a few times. The DNA for the CDR3 is TGTGCCAGCAGTTCACCGGGACAGGGGTTCTATGGCTACACCTTC. Encoded protein: CASSSPGQGFYGYTF. The chain couples TRBV6-2 or TRBV6-3 to TRBJ1-2; the match to TRBD1 covers 10 bases. This CDR3 contains 15 residues. Germline CDR1 MNHEY, CDR2 SVGEGT. V shed 4 bases and J 4 bases; nucleotides not matched to a gene: 6.

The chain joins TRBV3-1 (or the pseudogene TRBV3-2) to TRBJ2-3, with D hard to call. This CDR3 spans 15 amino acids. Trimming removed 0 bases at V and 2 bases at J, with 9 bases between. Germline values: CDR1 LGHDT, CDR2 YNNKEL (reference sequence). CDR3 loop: CASSQEGLYTDTQYF. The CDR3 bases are TGTGCCAGCAGCCAAGAGGGCCTCTACACAGATACGCAGTATTTT.

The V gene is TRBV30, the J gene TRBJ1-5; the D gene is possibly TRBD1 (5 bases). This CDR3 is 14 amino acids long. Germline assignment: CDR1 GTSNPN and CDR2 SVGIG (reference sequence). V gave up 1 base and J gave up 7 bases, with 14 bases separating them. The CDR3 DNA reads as TGTGCCTGGAGTGGGACGGGGGGTGGACAGCCCCAGCATTTT. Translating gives CAWSGTGGGQPQHF.

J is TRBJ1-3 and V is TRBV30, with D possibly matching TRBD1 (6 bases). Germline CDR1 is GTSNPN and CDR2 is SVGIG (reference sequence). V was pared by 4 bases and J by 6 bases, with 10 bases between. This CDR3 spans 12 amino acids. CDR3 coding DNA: TGTGCCTGGAACAGGGAAACAAACACCATATATTTT. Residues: CAWNRETNTIYF.

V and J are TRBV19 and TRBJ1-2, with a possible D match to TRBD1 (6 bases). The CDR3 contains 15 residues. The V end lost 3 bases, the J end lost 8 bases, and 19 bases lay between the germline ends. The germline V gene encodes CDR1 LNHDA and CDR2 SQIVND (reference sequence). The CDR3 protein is CASSMMGAAGRGYTF. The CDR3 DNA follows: TGTGCCAGTAGTATGATGGGGGCGGCCGGTAGAGGCTACACCTTC.

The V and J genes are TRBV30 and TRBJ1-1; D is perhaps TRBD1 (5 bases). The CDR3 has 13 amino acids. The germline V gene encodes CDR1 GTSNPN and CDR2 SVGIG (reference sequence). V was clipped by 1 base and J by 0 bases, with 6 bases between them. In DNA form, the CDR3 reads TGTGCCTGGAGTGGACAGTTGAACACTGAAGCTTTCTTT. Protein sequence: CAWSGQLNTEAFF.

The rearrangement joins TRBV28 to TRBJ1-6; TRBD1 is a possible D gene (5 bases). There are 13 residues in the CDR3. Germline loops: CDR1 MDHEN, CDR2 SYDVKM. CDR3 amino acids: CAWGGDYNSPLHF. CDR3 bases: TGTGCTTGGGGAGGGGACTACAATTCACCCCTCCACTTT.

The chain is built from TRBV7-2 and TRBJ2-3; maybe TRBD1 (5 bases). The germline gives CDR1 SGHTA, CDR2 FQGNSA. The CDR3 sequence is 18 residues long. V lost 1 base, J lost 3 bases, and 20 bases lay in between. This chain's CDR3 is CASSLEPRQMRQTDTQYF. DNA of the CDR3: TGTGCCAGCAGCTTAGAGCCACGACAGATGAGACAAACAGATACGCAGTATTTT. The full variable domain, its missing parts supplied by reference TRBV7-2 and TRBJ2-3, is GAGVSQSPSNKVTEKGKDVELRCDPISGHTALYWYRQSLGQGLEFLIYFQGNSAPDKSGLPSDRFSAERTGGSVSTLTIQRTQQEDSAVYLCASSLEPRQMRQTDTQYFGPGTRLTVL.

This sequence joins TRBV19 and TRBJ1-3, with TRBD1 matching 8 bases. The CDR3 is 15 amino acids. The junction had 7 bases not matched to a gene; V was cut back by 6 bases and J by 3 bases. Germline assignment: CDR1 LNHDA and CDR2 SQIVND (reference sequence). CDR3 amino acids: CASSLQGGRGNTIYF. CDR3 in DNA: TGTGCCAGTAGCCTACAGGGGGGTCGTGGAAACACCATATATTTT.

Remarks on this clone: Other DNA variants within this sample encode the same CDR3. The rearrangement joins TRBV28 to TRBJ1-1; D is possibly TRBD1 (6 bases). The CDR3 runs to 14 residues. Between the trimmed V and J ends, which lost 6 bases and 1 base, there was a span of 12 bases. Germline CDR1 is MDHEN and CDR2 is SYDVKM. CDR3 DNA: TGTGCCAGCAGACCGGGACAAAGGAACACTGAAGCTTTCTTT. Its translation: CASRPGQRNTEAFF. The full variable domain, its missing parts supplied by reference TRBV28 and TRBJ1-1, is DVKVTQSSRYLVKRTGEKVFLECVQDMDHENMFWYRQDPGLGLRLIYFSYDVKMKEKGDIPEGYSVSREKKERFSLILESASTNQTSMYLCASRPGQRNTEAFFGQGTRLTVV.

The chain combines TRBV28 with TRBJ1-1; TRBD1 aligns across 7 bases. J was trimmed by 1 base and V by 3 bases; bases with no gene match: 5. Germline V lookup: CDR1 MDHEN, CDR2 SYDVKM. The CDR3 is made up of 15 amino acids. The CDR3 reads CASSFLGQTNTEAFF. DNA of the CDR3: TGTGCCAGCAGTTTCTTGGGACAGACGAACACTGAAGCTTTCTTT. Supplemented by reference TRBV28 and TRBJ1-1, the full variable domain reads DVKVTQSSRYLVKRTGEKVFLECVQDMDHENMFWYRQDPGLGLRLIYFSYDVKMKEKGDIPEGYSVSREKKERFSLILESASTNQTSMYLCASSFLGQTNTEAFFGQGTRLTVV.

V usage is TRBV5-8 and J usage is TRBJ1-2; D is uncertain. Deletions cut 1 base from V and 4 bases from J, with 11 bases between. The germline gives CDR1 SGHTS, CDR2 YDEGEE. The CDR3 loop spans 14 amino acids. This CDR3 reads CASSLPTNGYGYTF. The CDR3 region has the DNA TGTGCCAGCAGCTTGCCGACAAACGGCTATGGCTACACCTTC. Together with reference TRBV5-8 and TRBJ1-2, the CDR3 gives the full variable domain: EAGVTQSPTHLIKTRGQQATLRCSPISGHTSVYWYQQALGLGLQFLLWYDEGEERNRGNFPPRFSGRQFPNYSSELNVNALELEDSALYLCASSLPTNGYGYTFGSGTRLTVV.

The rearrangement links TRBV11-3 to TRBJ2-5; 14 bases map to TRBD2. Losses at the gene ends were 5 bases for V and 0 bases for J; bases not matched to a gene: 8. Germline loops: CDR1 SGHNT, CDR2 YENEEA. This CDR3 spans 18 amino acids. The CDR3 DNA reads TGTGCCAGCAGCCTAGGGACTAGCGGGGGCAAGTACCAAGAGACCCAGTACTTC. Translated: CASSLGTSGGKYQETQYF.

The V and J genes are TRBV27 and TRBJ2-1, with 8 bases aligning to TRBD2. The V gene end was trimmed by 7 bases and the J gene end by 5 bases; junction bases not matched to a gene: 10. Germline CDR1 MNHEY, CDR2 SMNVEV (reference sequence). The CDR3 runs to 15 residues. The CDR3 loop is CASKIAGLPHNEQFF. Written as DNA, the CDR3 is TGTGCCAGCAAGATAGCGGGGTTGCCCCACAATGAGCAGTTCTTC.

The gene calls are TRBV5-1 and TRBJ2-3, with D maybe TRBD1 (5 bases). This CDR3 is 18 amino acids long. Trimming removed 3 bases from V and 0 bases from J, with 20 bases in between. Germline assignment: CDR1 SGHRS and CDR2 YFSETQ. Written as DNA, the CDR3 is TGCGCCAGCAGCTCTTGGACACGAACGCAATCTAGCACAGATACGCAGTATTTT. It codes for CASSSWTRTQSSTDTQYF.

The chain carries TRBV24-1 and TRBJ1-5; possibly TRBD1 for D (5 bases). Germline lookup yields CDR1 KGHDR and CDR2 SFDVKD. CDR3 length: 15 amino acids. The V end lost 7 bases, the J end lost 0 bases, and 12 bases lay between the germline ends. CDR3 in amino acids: CATSQGSFSNQPQHF. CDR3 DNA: TGTGCCACCAGCCAGGGCAGTTTTAGCAATCAGCCCCAGCATTTT.

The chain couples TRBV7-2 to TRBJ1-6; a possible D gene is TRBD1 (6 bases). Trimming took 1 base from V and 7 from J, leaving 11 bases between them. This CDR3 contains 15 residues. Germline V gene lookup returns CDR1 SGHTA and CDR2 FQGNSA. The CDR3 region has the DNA TGTGCCAGCAGCTTAGAACAGGGCCCGAATTCACCCCTCCACTTT. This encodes CASSLEQGPNSPLHF.

The DNA of the CDR3 is TGCGCCAGCAGTGATCGGTCTGAAAAACTGTTTTTT. It encodes CASSDRSEKLFF. The chain carries TRBV10-2 and TRBJ1-4, with no clear D. Trimming removed 3 bases from V and 7 bases from J, with 6 bases in between. Germline V gene data show CDR1 as WSHSY and CDR2 as SAAADI. The CDR3 is 12 amino acids.

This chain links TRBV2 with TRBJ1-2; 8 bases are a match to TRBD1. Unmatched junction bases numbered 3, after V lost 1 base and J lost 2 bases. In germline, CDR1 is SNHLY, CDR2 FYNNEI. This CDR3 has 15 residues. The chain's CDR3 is CASSEGGQGNYGYTF. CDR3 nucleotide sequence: TGTGCCAGCAGTGAAGGAGGACAGGGCAACTATGGCTACACCTTC.

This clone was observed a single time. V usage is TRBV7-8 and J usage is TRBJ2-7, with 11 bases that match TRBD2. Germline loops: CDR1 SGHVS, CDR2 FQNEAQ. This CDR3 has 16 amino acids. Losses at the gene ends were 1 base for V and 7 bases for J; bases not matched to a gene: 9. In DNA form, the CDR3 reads TGTGCCAGCAGCTTAGGACTAGCGGGGACTCATTTGGAGCAGTACTTC. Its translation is CASSLGLAGTHLEQYF.

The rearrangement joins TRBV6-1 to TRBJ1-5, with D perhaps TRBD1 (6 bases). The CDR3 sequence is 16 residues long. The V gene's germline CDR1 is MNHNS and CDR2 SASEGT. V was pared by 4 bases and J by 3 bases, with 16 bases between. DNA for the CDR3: TGTGCCAGCAGTGCCCGGGACATTAATTCCAATCAGCCCCAGCATTTT. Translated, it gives CASSARDINSNQPQHF.